This is a list of T cell receptor beta chains from one sample in a study of blood T cell repertoires in COVID-19. Sequenced by immunoSEQ multiplex PCR; TCRdb stores in-frame clones only, minus some. This table has 120,000 to 150,000 clones, around three quarters appearing once. The sample consisted of peripheral blood. These receptor sequences come from a man over 45 with acute or convalescent COVID-19. Each CDR3 is given without its conserved first and last residue. A D gene is named only where the DNA matches it firmly. Some rows have no size entry. The others give once, few or many, or a class for an expanded clone.

CDR3: AWSGLTGTANTEAF; D: TRBD1; size: -; V: TRBV30; J: TRBJ1-1
CDR3: ASSFVFAGDGYT; D: -; size: -; V: TRBV5-1; J: TRBJ1-2
CDR3: ASSKVSDRGGISYGYT; D: -; size: -; V: TRBV21-1; J: TRBJ1-2
CDR3: AISEMTGGSNQPQH; D: TRBD1; size: few; V: TRBV10-3; J: TRBJ1-5
CDR3: ASSARVGNSPLH; D: -; size: -; V: TRBV2; J: TRBJ1-6
CDR3: ASSSGTSAYPDTQY; D: TRBD2; size: -; V: TRBV11-3; J: TRBJ2-3
CDR3: AWSETGVNYGYT; D: -; size: -; V: TRBV30; J: TRBJ1-2
CDR3: ASSLDRRTENIQY; D: -; size: -; V: TRBV11-3; J: TRBJ2-4
CDR3: ASSQEGALETQY; D: -; size: once; V: TRBV4-1; J: TRBJ2-5
CDR3: ASSQEGRQQDEQY; D: -; size: -; V: TRBV3-1/TRBV3-2; J: TRBJ2-7
CDR3: ASSLWASGLMGELF; D: TRBD2; size: -; V: TRBV5-6; J: TRBJ2-2
CDR3: ASSFGQGGGTDTQY; D: -; size: -; V: TRBV11-1; J: TRBJ2-3
CDR3: ASRTGTTANEKLF; D: -; size: -; V: TRBV6-5; J: TRBJ1-4
CDR3: ASMEPGLGYT; D: -; size: -; V: TRBV10-2; J: TRBJ1-2
CDR3: ASSESGSYNEQF; D: -; size: -; V: TRBV10-1; J: TRBJ2-1